This T cell receptor (beta chain) stems from a study of graft-versus-host responses after intestinal transplantation. Study overall: All recipients were given anti-thymocyte globulin induction, and tacrolimus and steroids were then administered for 3 to 4 years.

Notes on the study in general: Early declines in HvG clones that occurred post-transplant were associated with peak circulating GvH clone levels. Graft-donor T cell macrochimerism in patients accompanied high graft-versus-host to host-versus-graft clonal ratios in allografts.

Concerning this clone itself: Antigen unknown.

Produced via immunoSEQ multiplex PCR; TCRdb's table is partial and in-frame only. The sample yields some 39,000 clones, roughly 91% seen once. Germline assignment: CDR1 LNHDA and CDR2 SQIVND (reference sequence). The CDR3 consists of 14 residues. This rearrangement joins TRBV19 to TRBJ1-2, with 8 bases fitting TRBD1. This TCR was sampled from a human patient who received an intestinal transplant, so some T cells may come from the graft donor. Source: PBMCs, taken 260 to 270 days after transplant. This CDR3 reads CVPPPQGVPHGYTF. CDR3 in DNA: TGTGTTCCCCCCCCACAGGGGGTTCCCCATGGCTACACCTTC.